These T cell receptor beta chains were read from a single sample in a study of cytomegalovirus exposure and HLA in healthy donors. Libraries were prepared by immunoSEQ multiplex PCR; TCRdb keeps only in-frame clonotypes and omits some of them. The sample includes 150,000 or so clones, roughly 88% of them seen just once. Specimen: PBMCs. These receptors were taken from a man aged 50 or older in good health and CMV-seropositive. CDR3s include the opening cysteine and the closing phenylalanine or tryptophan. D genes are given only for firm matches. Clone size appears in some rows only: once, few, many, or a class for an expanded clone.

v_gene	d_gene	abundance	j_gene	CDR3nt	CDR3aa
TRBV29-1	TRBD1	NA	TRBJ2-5	TGCAGCGGGGGGGACAGGGGGCGTCAAGAGACCCAGTACTTC	CSGGDRGRQETQYF
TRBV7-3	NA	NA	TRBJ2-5	TGTGCCAGCAGGTCCAGAGGAACTCGGGAGCAGTACTTC	CASRSRGTREQYF
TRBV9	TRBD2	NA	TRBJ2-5	TGTGCCAGCAGCCCCGATAGCGGGGGTCAAGAGACCCAGTACTTC	CASSPDSGGQETQYF
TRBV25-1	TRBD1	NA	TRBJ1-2	TGTGCCAGCAGCGGACAGGCGGATGGCTACACCTTC	CASSGQADGYTF
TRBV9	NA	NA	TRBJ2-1	TGTGCCAGCAGCGGGTCTAGCTCCTACAATGAGCAGTTCTTC	CASSGSSSYNEQFF
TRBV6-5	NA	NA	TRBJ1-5	TGTGCCAGCAGTTCCTTCGGCAATCAGCCCCAGCATTTT	CASSSFGNQPQHF
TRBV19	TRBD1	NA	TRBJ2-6	TGTGCCAGTAACGTAAGACAGGGCTCTGGGGCCAACGTCCTGACTTTC	CASNVRQGSGANVLTF
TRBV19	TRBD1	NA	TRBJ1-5	TGTGCCAGTACCCGGACAGGGAGTCAGCCCCAGCATTTT	CASTRTGSQPQHF
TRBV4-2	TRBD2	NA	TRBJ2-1	TGTGCCAGCAGCCAAACGGGACTAGTCAATGAGCAGTTCTTC	CASSQTGLVNEQFF
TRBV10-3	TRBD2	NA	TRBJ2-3	TGTGCCATCCGCCGAACTTTGACTAGCGGAGAGACAGATACGCAGTATTTT	CAIRRTLTSGETDTQYF
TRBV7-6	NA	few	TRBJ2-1	TGTGCCAGCAGCCCCCCTTGGGAGGAGGGGCAGTTCTTC	CASSPPWEEGQFF
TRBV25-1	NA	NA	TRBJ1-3	TGTGCCAGCAGTCCCCAGACCGGGTTTCGTGGAAACACCATATATTTT	CASSPQTGFRGNTIYF
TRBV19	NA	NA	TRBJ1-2	TGTGCCAGTAACTCGGTTATACGAGAGGGCTACACCTTC	CASNSVIREGYTF
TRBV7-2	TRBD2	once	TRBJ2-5	TGTGCCAGCTACAGGGGGACTAGCGGGGAACAAGAGACCCAGTACTTC	CASYRGTSGEQETQYF
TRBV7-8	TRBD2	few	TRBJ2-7	TGTGCCAGCAGCTTTCGCGCCTTGGCGGGGGTGTCCTACGAGCAGTACTTC	CASSFRALAGVSYEQYF
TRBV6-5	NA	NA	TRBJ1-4	TGTGCCAGCAGAACACAGGGAAATGAAAAACTGTTTTTT	CASRTQGNEKLFF
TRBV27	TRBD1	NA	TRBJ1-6	TGTGCCAGCAGTCCCGGACAGGCTACACCGTATAATTCACCCCTCCACTTT	CASSPGQATPYNSPLHF
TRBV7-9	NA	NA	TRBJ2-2	TGTGCCAGCAGCCCTATGGGGAACAGGAGAACCGGGGAGCTGTTTTTT	CASSPMGNRRTGELFF
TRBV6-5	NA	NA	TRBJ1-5	TGTGCCAGCAGTTACGGGGGGGCTCAGCAGCCCCAGCATTTT	CASSYGGAQQPQHF
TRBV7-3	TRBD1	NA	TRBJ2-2	TGTGCCAGCAGCTCCCGGGACAGGGGCTCCAACACCGGGGAGCTGTTTTTT	CASSSRDRGSNTGELFF
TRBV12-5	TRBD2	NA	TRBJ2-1	TGTGCTAGTGGTTTTCCGCGGTTAGCGGGAGGGCGGAATGAGCAGTTCTTC	CASGFPRLAGGRNEQFF
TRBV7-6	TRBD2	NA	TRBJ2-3	TGTGCCAGCAGCTTAGGCGCTAGCGGGGGCACAGATACGCAGTATTTT	CASSLGASGGTDTQYF